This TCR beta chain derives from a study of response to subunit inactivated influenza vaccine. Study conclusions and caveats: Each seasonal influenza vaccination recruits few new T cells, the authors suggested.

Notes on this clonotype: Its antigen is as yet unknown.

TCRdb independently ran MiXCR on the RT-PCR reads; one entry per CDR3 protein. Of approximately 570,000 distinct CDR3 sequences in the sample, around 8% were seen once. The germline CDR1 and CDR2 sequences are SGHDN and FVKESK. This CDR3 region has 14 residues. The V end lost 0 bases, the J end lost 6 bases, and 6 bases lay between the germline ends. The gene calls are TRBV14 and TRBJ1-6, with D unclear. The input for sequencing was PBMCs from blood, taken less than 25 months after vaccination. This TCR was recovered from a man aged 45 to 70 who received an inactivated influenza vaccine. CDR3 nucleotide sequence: TGTGCCAGCAGCCAAGAAGTCCGTAATTCACCCCTCCACTTT. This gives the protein CASSQEVRNSPLHF.